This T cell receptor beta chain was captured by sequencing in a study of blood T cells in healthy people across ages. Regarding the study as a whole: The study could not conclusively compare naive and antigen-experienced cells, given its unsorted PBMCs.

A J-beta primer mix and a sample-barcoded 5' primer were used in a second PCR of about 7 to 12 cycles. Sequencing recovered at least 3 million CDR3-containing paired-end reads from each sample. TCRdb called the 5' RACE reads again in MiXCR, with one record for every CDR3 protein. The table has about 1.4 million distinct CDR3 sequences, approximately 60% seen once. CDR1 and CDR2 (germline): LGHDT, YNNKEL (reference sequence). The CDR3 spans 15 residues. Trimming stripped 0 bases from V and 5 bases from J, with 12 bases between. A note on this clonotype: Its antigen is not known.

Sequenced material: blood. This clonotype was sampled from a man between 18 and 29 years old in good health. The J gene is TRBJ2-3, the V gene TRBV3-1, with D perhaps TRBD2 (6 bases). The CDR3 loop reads CASSQEGLRGDTQYF. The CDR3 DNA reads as TGTGCCAGCAGCCAAGAAGGGCTGCGGGGAGATACGCAGTATTTT.